One sample yielded the 21 T cell receptor beta chains listed below, sequenced in a study of identical twins (dated by TCRdb to about 2016). The library came from 5' RACE. The run used an Illumina HiSeq 2000. TCRdb reprocessed the public reads (quality trimming at Q25 with fastp, clone calling with MiXCR) and kept in-frame beta chains. Duplicate CDR3 protein sequences are folded into a single record with the most common DNA and genes. Present in this sample are 450,000 to 650,000 distinct CDR3 sequences, 15% of which were seen just once. Jointly, the top ten make up roughly 0.44% of the sample. The same sample was also used in a study of yellow fever vaccine responses in identical twins.

The sample was CD4+ T cells sorted from blood. The source is a woman between 18 and 29 years old in good health.

The J gene is TRBJ2-1, the V gene TRBV5-8; D not certain. Deletions cut 6 bases from V and 6 bases from J, with 7 bases between. The CDR3 covers 11 residues. CDR1 is SGHTS, CDR2 YDEGEE, per germline. CDR3 residues: CASTPANEQFF. For the CDR3, the DNA is TGTGCCAGCACCCCAGCCAATGAGCAGTTCTTC.

This clonotype has ten or more counts. The gene calls are TRBV7-2 and TRBJ2-1; perhaps TRBD1 as D (6 bases). The V and J ends lost 1 base and 12 bases respectively, with 10 bases between them. CDR3 length: 12 amino acids. Germline assignment: CDR1 SGHTA and CDR2 FQGNSA. The CDR3 sequence: CASSLVTGWQFF. DNA of the CDR3: TGTGCCAGCAGCTTAGTCACAGGGTGGCAGTTCTTC. Full variable domain (outside the CDR3, taken from reference TRBV7-2 and TRBJ2-1): GAGVSQSPSNKVTEKGKDVELRCDPISGHTALYWYRQSLGQGLEFLIYFQGNSAPDKSGLPSDRFSAERTGGSVSTLTIQRTQQEDSAVYLCASSLVTGWQFFGPGTRLTVL.

This clonotype was seen more than once but under ten times. The chain uses TRBV20-1 and TRBJ2-7; D is unclear. Germline CDR1 and CDR2: DFQATT and SNEGSKA (reference sequence). The CDR3 loop spans 12 amino acids. V was cut by 1 base and J by 9 bases, with 13 bases left in between. The CDR3 DNA follows: TGCAGTGCTAGAGTGCCTCTGGACGCGCAGTACTTC. It is translated as CSARVPLDAQYF.

Written as DNA, the CDR3 is TGCGCCAGCAGCGCCGGACTAGCGGGAGTTACTAGCACAGATACGCAGTATTTT. Its protein is CASSAGLAGVTSTDTQYF. This chain uses TRBV5-1 with TRBJ2-3, with 13 bases that match TRBD2. Germline values: CDR1 SGHRS, CDR2 YFSETQ. CDR3 size: 18 residues. V was pared by 4 bases and J by 0 bases, with 8 bases of the junction left unmatched.

V gene TRBV25-1 combines with J gene TRBJ2-3; TRBD2 aligns across 11 bases. The V gene end was trimmed by 3 bases and the J gene end by 4 bases; junction bases not matched to a gene: 6. CDR1 is MGHDK and CDR2 is SYGVNS in the germline V gene. The CDR3 is 16 amino acids. The CDR3 protein is CASSDHLAGGADTQYF. CDR3 nucleotides: TGTGCCAGCAGTGATCACTTAGCGGGAGGGGCAGATACGCAGTATTTT.

The rearrangement joins TRBV6-5 to TRBJ2-3, with 14 bases that match TRBD2. After removal of 5 bases from V and 5 bases from J, the junction contained 6 bases not matched to a gene. The CDR3 loop spans 16 amino acids. Germline values: CDR1 MNHEY, CDR2 SVGAGI. The CDR3 region has the DNA TGTGCCAGCAGTGAGGGACTAGCGGGAGTGGGAGATACGCAGTATTTT. Residues: CASSEGLAGVGDTQYF.

The chain recombines TRBV5-1 with TRBJ2-2, with D possibly called TRBD1 or TRBD2 (5 bases each). This CDR3 is built from 14 residues. The germline gives CDR1 SGHRS, CDR2 YFSETQ. V dropped 6 bases and J dropped 4 bases, with 13 bases sitting between them. Here the CDR3 DNA reads TGCGCCAGCAACCTCCGGGGCCTCACCGGGGAGCTGTTTTTT. As protein: CASNLRGLTGELFF.

This clonotype was detected only a few times. The chain recombines TRBV5-6 with TRBJ2-7; the D gene could be TRBD1 or TRBD2 (5 bases each). Germline loops: CDR1 SGHDT, CDR2 YYEEEE. The CDR3 consists of 14 residues. Trimming removed 1 base from V and 6 bases from J, with 14 bases in between. The CDR3 DNA follows: TGTGCCAGCAGCTTGTTTCCAACTGGGGGCGAGCAGTACGTC. Protein product: CASSLFPTGGEQYV.

This clonotype was picked up a small number of times. This chain joins TRBV11-2 and TRBJ2-3; TRBD2 aligns across 7 bases. The germline CDR1 and CDR2 sequences are SGHAT and FQNNGV. The CDR3 covers 18 residues. J gave up 4 bases and V 2 bases, and 15 bases lay outside the gene matches. The CDR3 loop reads CASSLTAGRIRVADTQYF. The CDR3 nucleotides are TGTGCCAGCAGCTTAACAGCGGGACGTATTCGAGTTGCAGATACGCAGTATTTT.

This clonotype was seen many times. For the CDR3, the DNA is TGTGCCAGCAGCTCCGGACCGGACACTGAAGCTTTCTTT. Amino acids: CASSSGPDTEAFF. The V and J genes are TRBV5-5 and TRBJ1-1; no reliable D call. Germline-derived CDR1 and CDR2 are SGHKS and YYEKEE (reference sequence). Trimming stripped 3 bases from V and 3 bases from J, with 9 bases between. This CDR3 spans 13 amino acids.

This clonotype was seen only a few times. The gene calls are TRBV20-1 and TRBJ2-2; 9 positions agree with TRBD2. After removal of 0 bases from V and 6 bases from J, the junction contained 11 bases not matched to a gene. CDR1 and CDR2 from the germline V gene are DFQATT and SNEGSKA (reference sequence). This CDR3 has 17 residues. For the CDR3, the DNA is TGCAGTGCTAGAGATCGAGGTAGCGGGAGACCCGCCGGGGAGCTGTTTTTT. Encoded protein: CSARDRGSGRPAGELFF.

This chain joins TRBV10-3 and TRBJ2-7; D could derive from TRBD1 or TRBD2 (6 bases each). From germline, CDR1 is ENHRY and CDR2 SYGVKD. V lost 6 bases and J lost 6, with 9 bases in between. CDR3 size: 11 residues. CDR3 in amino acids: CAISGGLEQYF. For the CDR3, the DNA is TGTGCCATCAGCGGGGGCCTCGAGCAGTACTTC.

This clonotype showed up just a few times. This chain joins TRBV10-3 and TRBJ1-1; a weak D match, TRBD1 (6 bases). CDR3 length equals 13 residues. Germline lookup yields CDR1 ENHRY and CDR2 SYGVKD. The V end was cut by 6 bases, the J end by 5 bases, with 13 bases between. CDR3 nucleotides: TGTGCCATCAGAGGACAGCCTAAAACTGAAGCTTTCTTT. Protein: CAIRGQPKTEAFF.

This clonotype has at least ten counts. The rearrangement joins TRBV6-6 to TRBJ2-7, with TRBD2 as a possible D gene (6 bases). The CDR3 sequence is 12 residues long. Deletions cut 6 bases from V and 5 bases from J, with 11 bases between. Looked up from germline, CDR1 is MNHNY and CDR2 is SVGAGI (reference sequence). CDR3 in DNA: TGTGCCAGCAGCCGATCGGGGGACGAGCAGTACTTC. It specifies CASSRSGDEQYF.

This clonotype was picked up a small number of times. The chain employs TRBV4-1 and TRBJ1-1; maybe TRBD1 (5 bases). The CDR3 loop spans 17 amino acids. Germline V lookup: CDR1 MGHRA, CDR2 YSYEKL. V lost 1 base and J lost 1, with 16 bases in between. CDR3 DNA sequence: TGCGCCAGCAGCCAAGGTGCAGGGAGATTTGGGAACACTGAAGCTTTCTTT. This codes for CASSQGAGRFGNTEAFF.

This clonotype has just a few counts. The chain couples TRBV10-3 to TRBJ1-1, with no clear D. Germline V CDR1 and CDR2: ENHRY, SYGVKD. V was pared by 4 bases and J by 4 bases, with 10 bases between. The CDR3 has 13 residues. The DNA for the CDR3 is TGTGCCATCAGTGGTAGGGAGACCACTGAAGCTTTCTTT. Translation: CAISGRETTEAFF.

The V call is TRBV7-8, the J call TRBJ2-5, with 8 bases aligning to TRBD2. This CDR3 has 15 amino acids. Germline V gene data show CDR1 as SGHVS and CDR2 as FQNEAQ. V was pared by 4 bases and J by 5 bases, with 9 bases of the junction left unmatched. Here the CDR3 DNA reads TGTGCCAGCAGCTCCACATCGGGACTAGTGGAGACCCAGTACTTC. This codes for CASSSTSGLVETQYF.

The chain joins TRBV2 to TRBJ2-3; D gene unclear. The J call may be faulty, since TRBJ1-5 better matches the DNA end. CDR1 SNHLY and CDR2 FYNNEI come from the germline V gene. CDR3 length: 19 residues. The CDR3 coding sequence is TGTGCCAGCACAAAGGGAAGGGATATCCGGTCATCCCGCACAGATACGCAGCATTTT. Translating it yields CASTKGRDIRSSRTDTQHF.

This clonotype has more than one count but fewer than ten. The gene calls are TRBV28 and TRBJ1-6; 7 bases line up with TRBD1. CDR3 size: 17 residues. Germline V gene lookup returns CDR1 MDHEN and CDR2 SYDVKM. V was clipped by 6 bases and J by 10 bases; unmatched bases: 18. The CDR3 region is CASRSTATQGVRSPLHF. CDR3 coding DNA: TGTGCCAGCAGGAGCACCGCTACCCAGGGGGTTAGATCACCCCTCCACTTT.

This clonotype occurred a few times. The chain is built from TRBV5-1 and TRBJ1-1; maybe TRBD1 (6 bases). Germline V lookup: CDR1 SGHRS, CDR2 YFSETQ. The CDR3 is 17 amino acids. Trimming pared 2 bases from V and 5 bases from J, leaving 22 bases between. The CDR3 region has the DNA TGCGCCAGCAGCTTTGGCAGTTACCAGGGGATGGGGACTGAAGCTTTCTTT. This gives the protein CASSFGSYQGMGTEAFF.

A few counts support this clonotype. The V and J genes are TRBV10-2 and TRBJ1-1; the match to TRBD1 covers 7 bases. The ends lost 8 bases at V and 9 bases at J; junction bases unmatched: 12. Germline V gene lookup returns CDR1 WSHSY and CDR2 SAAADI. The CDR3 has 13 amino acids. DNA for the CDR3: TGCGCCAGCTATGACAGGGATGCAAACAAAGCTTTCTTT. Protein product: CASYDRDANKAFF.